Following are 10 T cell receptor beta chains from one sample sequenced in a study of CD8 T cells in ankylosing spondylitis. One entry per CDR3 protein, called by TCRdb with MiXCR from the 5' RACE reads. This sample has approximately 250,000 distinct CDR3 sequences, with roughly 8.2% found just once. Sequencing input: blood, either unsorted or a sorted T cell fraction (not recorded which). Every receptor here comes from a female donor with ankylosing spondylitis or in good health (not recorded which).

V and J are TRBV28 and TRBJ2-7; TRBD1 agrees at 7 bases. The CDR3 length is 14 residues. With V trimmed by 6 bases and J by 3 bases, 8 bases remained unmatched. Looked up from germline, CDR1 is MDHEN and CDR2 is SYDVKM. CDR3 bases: TGTGCCAGCAGGAACAGGGGAGCTATCTACGAGCAGTACTTC. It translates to CASRNRGAIYEQYF.

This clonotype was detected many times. Here the CDR3 reads CASSFPGTEAFF. DNA for the CDR3: TGTGCCAGCAGCTTCCCAGGAACTGAAGCTTTCTTT. V is TRBV7-6 and J is TRBJ1-1, with D hard to call. This CDR3 is 12 amino acids long. V was clipped by 3 bases and J by 5 bases, with 7 bases between them. CDR1 is SGHVS and CDR2 is FNYEAQ in the germline V gene.

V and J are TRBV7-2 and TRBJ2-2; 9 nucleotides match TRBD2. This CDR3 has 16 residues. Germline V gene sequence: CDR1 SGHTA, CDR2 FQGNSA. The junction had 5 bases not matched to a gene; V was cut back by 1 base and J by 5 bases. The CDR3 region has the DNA TGTGCCAGCAGCTTAGTAGGGCTAGCGGGGACCGGGGAGCTGTTTTTT. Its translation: CASSLVGLAGTGELFF. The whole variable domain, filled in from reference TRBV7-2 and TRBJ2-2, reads GAGVSQSPSNKVTEKGKDVELRCDPISGHTALYWYRQSLGQGLEFLIYFQGNSAPDKSGLPSDRFSAERTGGSVSTLTIQRTQQEDSAVYLCASSLVGLAGTGELFFGEGSRLTVL.

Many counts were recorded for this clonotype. The CDR3 nucleotides read TGTGCCAGCAAGACTAGCTCAACCGACGAGCAGTACTTC. This sequence encodes CASKTSSTDEQYF. The rearrangement joins TRBV27 to TRBJ2-7; 7 positions agree with TRBD2. V was clipped by 7 bases and J by 5 bases; unmatched bases: 8. This CDR3 spans 13 amino acids. Germline lookup yields CDR1 MNHEY and CDR2 SMNVEV (reference sequence).

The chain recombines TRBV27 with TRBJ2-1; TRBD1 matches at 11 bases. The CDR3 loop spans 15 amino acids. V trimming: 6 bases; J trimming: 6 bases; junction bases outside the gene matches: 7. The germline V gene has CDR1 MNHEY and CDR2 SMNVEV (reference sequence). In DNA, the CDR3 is TGTGCCAGCAGCCCTAGGACAGGGGGCTTCAATGAGCAGTTCTTC. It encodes CASSPRTGGFNEQFF.

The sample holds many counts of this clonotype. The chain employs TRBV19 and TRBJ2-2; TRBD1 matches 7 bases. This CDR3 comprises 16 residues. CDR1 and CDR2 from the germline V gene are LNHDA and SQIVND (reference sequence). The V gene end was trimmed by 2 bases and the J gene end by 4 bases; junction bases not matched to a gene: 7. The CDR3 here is CASSIWAGGSTGELFF. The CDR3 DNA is TGTGCCAGTAGTATATGGGCAGGGGGTTCCACCGGGGAGCTGTTTTTT. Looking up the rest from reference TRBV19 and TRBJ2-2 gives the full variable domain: DGGITQSPKYLFRKEGQNVTLSCEQNLNHDAMYWYRQDPGQGLRLIYYSQIVNDFQKGDIAEGYSVSREKKESFPLTVTSAQKNPTAFYLCASSIWAGGSTGELFFGEGSRLTVL.

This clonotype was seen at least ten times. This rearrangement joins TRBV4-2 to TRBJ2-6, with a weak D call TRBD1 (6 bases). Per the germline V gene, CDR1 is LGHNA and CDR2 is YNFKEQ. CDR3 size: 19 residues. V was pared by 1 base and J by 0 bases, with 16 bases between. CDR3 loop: CASSQAHTGSFSGANVLTF. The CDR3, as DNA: TGTGCCAGCAGCCAAGCTCATACAGGGTCCTTCTCTGGGGCCAACGTCCTGACTTTC.

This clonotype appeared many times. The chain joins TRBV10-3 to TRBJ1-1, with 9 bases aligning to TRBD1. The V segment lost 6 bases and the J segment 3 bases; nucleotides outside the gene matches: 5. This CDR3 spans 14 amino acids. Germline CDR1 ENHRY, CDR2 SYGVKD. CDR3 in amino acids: CAIRKQGADTEAFF. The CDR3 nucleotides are TGTGCCATCAGAAAACAGGGGGCGGACACTGAAGCTTTCTTT.

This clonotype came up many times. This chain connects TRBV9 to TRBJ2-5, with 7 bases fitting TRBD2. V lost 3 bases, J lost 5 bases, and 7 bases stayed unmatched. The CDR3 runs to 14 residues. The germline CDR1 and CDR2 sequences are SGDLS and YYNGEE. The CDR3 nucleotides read TGTGCCAGCAGCGCGAGCGGGATGGAGGAGACCCAGTACTTC. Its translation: CASSASGMEETQYF.

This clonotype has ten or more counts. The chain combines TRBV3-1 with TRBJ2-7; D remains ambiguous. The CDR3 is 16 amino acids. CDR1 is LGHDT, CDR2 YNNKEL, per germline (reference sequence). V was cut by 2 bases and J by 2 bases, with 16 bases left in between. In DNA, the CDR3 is TGTGCCAGCAGCCAATCTGGGCGGATATCCCCCTACGAGCAGTACTTC. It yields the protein CASSQSGRISPYEQYF.